The rows below give T cell receptor beta chains drawn from one sample of a study of T cells after yellow fever vaccination. TCRdb re-called the 5' RACE reads through MiXCR, storing one row per CDR3 protein. The sample includes tens of thousands of distinct CDR3 sequences, 7.5% to 8% seen only once; the top ten take around 45%. Here the sequenced sample was CD8+ T cells sorted from PBMCs, taken on the day of the yellow fever booster vaccination. The receptors originated from a man between 25 and 39 years old who received the YFV17D yellow fever vaccine. Each CDR3 is given without its conserved first and last residue.

>TRBV30
AWRQDVGEQY
>TRBV15
ATSRETGYEQY
>TRBV4-3
ASSPRDRDSYEQY
>TRBV6-5
ASSYSVRGYEQF
>TRBV7-8
ASSYSRGTYEQY
>TRBV7-2
ASSLGWTEAF
>TRBV20-1
SARADRGQPENIQY
>TRBV4-3
ASSQYGNEQF
>TRBV24-1
ATSRQGHTEAF
>TRBV11-2
ASSLDGGTGPDYEQY
>TRBV5-1
ASSLAARMGSETQY
>TRBV5-1
ASSAGELNEQF
>TRBV12-3/TRBV12-4
ASSSPLRGTDTQY
>TRBV10-1
ASSESPRGTDEQF
>TRBV4-1
ASSQVVTDPYEQY
>TRBV4-2
ASSNGLNEQF
>TRBV5-1
ASSFPSGDEQY
>TRBV5-8
ASSFRGFGYT
>TRBV6-4
ASSGGGVGGNEQF
>TRBV9
ASSVDSVLEQY
>TRBV9
ASSVGLSYNEQF
>TRBV4-3
ASSQDGGVVNTGELF
>TRBV10-3
AISELAGVLETQY
>TRBV10-1
ASSEGTGEQF
>TRBV28
ASRFAGEQY
>TRBV7-2
ASSSDFSEQY
>TRBV7-2
ASRRREAYEQY
>TRBV4-1
ASSQTPGTFGSDGYT
>TRBV25-1
ASSEGPGSGNTIY
>TRBV12-3/TRBV12-4
ASSLSGGGNEKLF